The rows below give T cell receptor beta chains drawn from one sample of a study of blood T cell repertoires in COVID-19. Sequencing was performed with immunoSEQ multiplex PCR; in TCRdb, only in-frame clones are kept and a portion is missing. The top ten hold around 2.1% of the sample, which has a few hundred thousand clones, roughly 87% seen once. The specimen was peripheral blood. These receptors were obtained from a man younger than 35 with active or convalescent COVID-19. Both conserved end residues are part of each CDR3. A D gene is named only where the DNA matches it firmly.

>TRBD1|TRBV28|TRBJ1-2
CASSPTRDRGAGNGYTF
TGTGCCAGCAGTCCTACCCGGGACAGGGGTGCGGGGAATGGCTACACCTTC
>TRBD1|TRBV2|TRBJ2-5
CASSEWTGERVETQYF
TGTGCCAGCAGTGAGTGGACAGGGGAGAGGGTAGAGACCCAGTACTTC
>TRBD2|TRBV5-1|TRBJ2-1
CASSLYSGGTHNEQFF
TGCGCCAGCAGCTTATATAGCGGGGGGACCCACAATGAGCAGTTCTTC
>-|TRBV7-2|TRBJ1-4
CASSLVQRGIGEKLFF
TGTGCCAGCAGCTTAGTGCAGCGGGGAATTGGTGAAAAACTGTTTTTT
>TRBD1|TRBV5-1|TRBJ1-4
CASSWGTGEKNEKLFF
TGCGCCAGCAGCTGGGGGACAGGGGAGAAGAATGAAAAACTGTTTTTT
>-|TRBV5-5|TRBJ1-5
CASRGAPSNQPQHF
TGTGCCAGCAGGGGGGCCCCTAGCAATCAGCCCCAGCATTTT
>-|TRBV7-9|TRBJ1-6
CASSLQTNNSPLHF
TGTGCCAGCAGCCTCCAGACAAATAATTCACCCCTCCACTTT
>-|TRBV2|TRBJ1-1
CASRAIMNTEAFF
TGTGCCAGCAGAGCTATTATGAACACTGAAGCTTTCTTT
>TRBD1|TRBV5-6|TRBJ1-5
CASSLERGGGQPQHF
TGTGCCAGCAGCTTGGAGCGAGGGGGCGGTCAGCCCCAGCATTTT
>TRBD2|TRBV9|TRBJ2-5
CASSVDSGRGETQYF
TGTGCCAGCAGCGTAGATAGCGGGAGAGGGGAGACCCAGTACTTC
>TRBD1|TRBV5-4|TRBJ2-5
CASSPGGGQGKETQYF
TGTGCCAGCAGCCCCGGGGGGGGACAGGGGAAGGAGACCCAGTACTTC
>TRBD1|TRBV14|TRBJ1-3
CASSQARTGHRYF
TGTGCCAGCAGCCAAGCGCGGACAGGGCATAGATATTTT
>TRBD1|TRBV19|TRBJ2-1
CASKDRASYNEQFF
TGTGCCAGTAAAGACAGGGCCTCCTACAATGAGCAGTTCTTC
>-|TRBV5-1|TRBJ1-1
CASRMGGLNTEAFF
TGCGCCAGCAGAATGGGGGGTTTGAACACTGAAGCTTTCTTT